The clone carrying this T cell receptor (beta chain) appeared once. Its antigen remains unknown. This sample was included in a study of cytomegalovirus exposure and HLA in healthy donors. At the level of the study: An earlier analysis found some 100 million unique TCR beta sequences from 150 million to 200 million T cells.

The PCR made use of 60 Vbeta and 13 Jbeta primers. The table came from immunoSEQ multiplex PCR; TCRdb's copy has only in-frame clones and leaves some out. This table has about 140,000 clones, approximately 57% appearing once. Findings and limits, study-wide: CMV serostatus was the only recorded immune exposure for donors. A later analysis showed TCR association rates differing by HLA locus, peaking at DRB1 and lowest at HLA-C. A later analysis reportedly found that, within productive TCRs, an Asian-associated ancestry cluster had fewer N-insertions than the mean observed across the roughly 610 donors.

CDR3 length: 16 amino acids. The junction had 6 bases not matched to a gene; V was cut back by 2 bases and J by 2 bases. Germline CDR1 MNHEY, CDR2 SVGAGI. This chain joins TRBV6-5 and TRBJ1-2, with 9 bases lining up with TRBD1. The sequenced sample consisted of PBMCs. The TCR sequence derives from a male donor in good health and CMV-seronegative. The DNA of the CDR3 is TGTGCCAGCAGTTACCGGACAGGGGACCTGAACTATGGCTACACCTTC. Protein product: CASSYRTGDLNYGYTF.